This entry describes one T cell receptor beta chain. The antigen is unknown. Distinct nucleotide sequences in the sample also encode this CDR3. This entry is derived from a study of CD8+ T cells in alopecia areata. Study results and caveats: Within the top 100, expanded CD8+ clones significantly decreased with tofacitinib, as did scalp clonality. Whether baseline CD8+ expansion is linked to response remains uncertain, given a single nonresponder. Scalp sample data also include resident alphabeta T cells from normal skin. While patients received tofacitinib, many expanded lesional clones remained present in scalp and blood.

The treatment was: oral pan-JAK inhibitor, 5-10 mg twice daily. The ends were cut back, 7 bases at V and 3 bases at J, with 13 bases in the middle. CDR1 is SQVTM and CDR2 is ANQGSEA in the germline V gene. The CDR3 totals 12 residues. Extracted RNA was reverse transcribed, and the resulting cDNA served as sequencing template. Sequencing was performed with immunoSEQ multiplex PCR; in TCRdb, only in-frame clones are kept and a portion is missing. Found here are about 120,000 clones, 53% of them singletons; the top ten hold 0.46%. The material sequenced was CD4+ T cells sorted from blood, taken at week 4, from a patient treated with tofacitinib. This chain uses TRBV29-1 with TRBJ2-7; D gene ambiguous. This receptor was identified in a human donor with alopecia areata. The CDR3 sequence is CSARTGGYEQYF. The CDR3, as DNA: TGCAGCGCCAGGACGGGCGGCTACGAGCAGTACTTC.